A single sample gave rise to the 26 T cell receptor beta chains below, sequenced in a study of blood T cell repertoires in COVID-19. Sequenced by immunoSEQ multiplex PCR; TCRdb stores in-frame clones only, minus some. The sample has tens of thousands of clones; approximately 81% are singletons. Sequencing was carried out using peripheral blood. The receptors derive from a man aged 55-75 years with COVID-19, enrolled during active disease.

The rearrangement uses TRBV20-1 and TRBJ1-2; D remains ambiguous. This CDR3 spans 10 amino acids. The germline V gene has CDR1 DFQATT and CDR2 SNEGSKA (reference sequence). V shed 3 bases and J shed 6 bases, with 5 bases lying between them. In DNA form, the CDR3 reads TGCAGTGCTAGGACTGATGGCTACACCTTC. Its translation: CSARTDGYTF.

The chain employs TRBV24-1 and TRBJ2-1; TRBD2 aligns across 12 bases. Germline assignment: CDR1 KGHDR and CDR2 SFDVKD. V dropped 10 bases and J dropped 8; count of bases not matched to a gene: 5. The CDR3 totals 13 residues. The DNA for the CDR3 is TGTGCCACTCGGACTAGCGGGACCGATGAGCAGTTCTTC. This translates into CATRTSGTDEQFF.

The table lists this clone with a few counts. This rearrangement joins TRBV19 to TRBJ2-7; D call uncertain. CDR3 size: 14 residues. CDR1 and CDR2 from the germline V gene are LNHDA and SQIVND (reference sequence). Trimming took 3 bases from V and 0 from J, leaving 9 bases between them. The CDR3, as DNA: TGTGCCAGTAGTATTCAGGCCGGCTCCTACGAGCAGTACTTC. Its protein is CASSIQAGSYEQYF.

The V gene is TRBV19, the J gene TRBJ2-7, with 7 bases matching TRBD1. J gave up 5 bases and V 0 bases, and 4 bases lay outside the gene matches. CDR1 and CDR2 from the germline V gene are LNHDA and SQIVND (reference sequence). This CDR3 is 14 amino acids long. Here the CDR3 reads CASSIETGFNEQYF. The DNA of the CDR3 is TGTGCCAGTAGTATAGAGACAGGGTTCAACGAGCAGTACTTC.

The rearrangement joins TRBV9 to TRBJ2-2, with D tentatively TRBD1 (6 bases). Per the germline V gene, CDR1 is SGDLS and CDR2 is YYNGEE. This CDR3 comprises 15 residues. Trimming removed 4 bases from V and 5 bases from J, with 15 bases in between. The DNA for the CDR3 is TGTGCCAGCAGCCCTCAAGGGGGAAAAACCGGGGAGCTGTTTTTT. It specifies CASSPQGGKTGELFF.

Note on this clone: The junction and the germline gene differ at one end; a read error may be behind it. The chain is built from TRBV7-2 and TRBJ2-1; D may be TRBD2 (5 bases). The CDR3 runs 14 residues. The V gene's germline CDR1 is SGHTA and CDR2 FQGNSA. CDR3 DNA sequence: TGTGCCAGCAGCTTAGTGGCTAGCTACACTGAGCAGTTCTTC. Translating it yields CASSLVASYTEQFF.

This clone appeared once. The chain joins TRBV5-1 to TRBJ2-7, with a weak D call TRBD1 (5 bases). V gave up 5 bases and J gave up 0 bases, with 12 bases separating them. Germline lookup yields CDR1 SGHRS and CDR2 YFSETQ. The CDR3 has 14 amino acids. The CDR3, as DNA: TGCGCCAGCAGTATGGGGCAGACCTCCTACGAGCAGTACTTC. It yields the protein CASSMGQTSYEQYF.

The DNA for the CDR3 is TGTGCCAGCAGTTACCCCGGGAGTGGTCCCTATGGCTACACCTTC. Its translation is CASSYPGSGPYGYTF. The chain recombines TRBV6-5 with TRBJ1-2; D gene ambiguous. The V end lost 2 bases, the J end lost 4 bases, and 14 bases lay between the germline ends. CDR3 length: 15 amino acids. Germline-derived CDR1 and CDR2 are MNHEY and SVGAGI.

The chain recombines TRBV9 with TRBJ2-3, with 8 bases aligning to TRBD2. Germline loops: CDR1 SGDLS, CDR2 YYNGEE. This CDR3 has 18 residues. J lost 0 bases, V lost 4 bases, and 13 bases had no gene match. The CDR3 nucleotides read TGTGCCAGCAGCCCCCGTTCGAGACTAGCGTCTAGCACAGATACGCAGTATTTT. This codes for CASSPRSRLASSTDTQYF.

The V call is TRBV25-1, the J call TRBJ1-2; D not resolved. Germline assignment: CDR1 MGHDK and CDR2 SYGVNS. Trimming removed 6 bases from V and 3 bases from J, with 14 bases in between. This CDR3 has 14 amino acids. CDR3 bases: TGTGCCAGCAGCCGGGAACTCTCTGACTATGGCTACACCTTC. Its translation is CASSRELSDYGYTF.

This clone has just one count. The V and J genes are TRBV29-1 and TRBJ2-5, with D perhaps TRBD2 (5 bases). The CDR3 totals 14 residues. Germline lookup yields CDR1 SQVTM and CDR2 ANQGSEA. V dropped 7 bases and J dropped 4 bases, with 19 bases sitting between them. The CDR3 DNA is TGCAGCGCCCGACGAGGGATGCCGGGAGAGACCCAGTACTTC. Translated, it gives CSARRGMPGETQYF.

The chain has TRBV6-5 and TRBJ1-2; possibly TRBD1 for D (5 bases). The germline V and J ends were trimmed by 4 bases and 10 bases, with 13 bases remaining between them. The germline CDR1 and CDR2 sequences are MNHEY and SVGAGI. The CDR3 runs 12 residues. The CDR3 nucleotides read TGTGCCAGCAGTTCCTACAGGTCTTTCTACACCTTC. It encodes CASSSYRSFYTF.

The chain joins TRBV24-1 to TRBJ2-1, with D maybe TRBD1 (5 bases). V gave up 4 bases and J gave up 9 bases, with 15 bases separating them. Per the germline V gene, CDR1 is KGHDR and CDR2 is SFDVKD. CDR3 length: 14 amino acids. The CDR3 is CATSDRDPLPEQFF. In DNA form, the CDR3 reads TGTGCCACCAGTGACAGGGATCCCCTACCTGAGCAGTTCTTC.

This sequence joins TRBV28 and TRBJ1-2, with 10 nucleotides matching TRBD1. The V gene end was trimmed by 5 bases and the J gene end by 7 bases; junction bases not matched to a gene: 13. The CDR3 consists of 16 residues. The germline V gene encodes CDR1 MDHEN and CDR2 SYDVKM. The CDR3 protein is CASSQIVGGQGSGYTF. The CDR3 DNA reads TGTGCCAGCAGTCAAATAGTGGGGGGACAGGGGAGTGGCTACACCTTC.

The chain combines TRBV4-1 with TRBJ1-6, with D possibly being TRBD1 (6 bases). The V end was cut by 5 bases, the J end by 9 bases, with 26 bases between. The CDR3 contains 18 residues. Per germline, CDR1 MGHRA and CDR2 YSYEKL. CDR3 sequence: CASSGRGGRAPGGSPLHF. The DNA for the CDR3 is TGCGCCAGCAGCGGAAGGGGGGGCAGGGCCCCGGGAGGTTCACCCCTCCACTTT.

The V and J genes are TRBV24-1 and TRBJ2-5, with 12 bases aligning to TRBD1. The V and J ends lost 5 bases and 5 bases, in that order; junction bases with no gene match: 5. The CDR3 has 15 amino acids. Germline CDR1 is KGHDR and CDR2 is SFDVKD. This CDR3 is CATSGGQGAGETQYF. The CDR3 DNA follows: TGTGCCACCAGTGGGGGACAGGGGGCAGGGGAGACCCAGTACTTC.

The rearrangement links TRBV5-4 to TRBJ1-1; D might be TRBD1 (6 bases). This CDR3 has 17 residues. Germline V gives CDR1 SGHNT, CDR2 YYREEE (reference sequence). V lost 0 bases and J lost 5, with 20 bases in between. In DNA form, the CDR3 reads TGTGCCAGCAGCTTGGCCGCTGCTCCAGGGGTAGCGACTGAAGCTTTCTTT. Amino acid sequence: CASSLAAAPGVATEAFF.

The chain couples TRBV5-1 to TRBJ1-6, with unresolved D. Germline V gene lookup returns CDR1 SGHRS and CDR2 YFSETQ. Trimming removed 1 base from V and 13 bases from J, with 15 bases in between. The CDR3 length is 14 residues. The CDR3 DNA follows: TGCGCCAGCAGCTTGCAACGAGAAACGAGTCCCCTCCACTTT. This gives the protein CASSLQRETSPLHF.

The gene calls are TRBV7-3 and TRBJ2-1; 7 bases are shared with TRBD1. The CDR3 consists of 18 residues. After removal of 0 bases from V and 4 bases from J, the junction contained 12 bases not matched to a gene. Germline V CDR1 and CDR2: SGHTA, FQGTGA. In nucleotides, the CDR3 is TGTGCCAGCAGCTTAACCCGGGACAGTCTATGGGGATACAATGAGCAGTTCTTC. As protein: CASSLTRDSLWGYNEQFF.

This clone was observed a few times. The chain links TRBV6-2 or TRBV6-3 to TRBJ2-7; 8 bases are a match to TRBD1. The CDR3 extends over 20 amino acids. CDR1 MNHEY and CDR2 SVGEGT come from the germline V gene. Trimming at V came to 6 bases and at J to 1 base, leaving 23 bases not matched to a gene. CDR3 in amino acids: CASSLLRTGNHHKASYEQYF. DNA for the CDR3: TGTGCCAGCAGCCTACTACGGACAGGGAATCACCATAAAGCATCCTACGAGCAGTACTTC.

This chain joins TRBV7-9 and TRBJ2-2; tentatively, D is TRBD2 (5 bases). Trimming removed 6 bases at V and 2 bases at J, with 16 bases between. Germline CDR1 reads SEHNR; CDR2 reads FQNEAQ (reference sequence). The length of the CDR3 is 16 residues. Here the CDR3 DNA reads TGTGCCAGCAGTTCAACGAGGGTGGGAAACACCGGGGAGCTGTTTTTT. It yields the protein CASSSTRVGNTGELFF.

The rearrangement uses TRBV5-4 and TRBJ1-4; D possibly corresponds to TRBD1 (5 bases). The germline V gene encodes CDR1 SGHNT and CDR2 YYREEE (reference sequence). V dropped 3 bases and J dropped 8 bases, with 8 bases sitting between them. The CDR3 contains 12 residues. CDR3 sequence (DNA): TGTGCCAGCAGCTACGACAGCGAAAAACTGTTTTTT. Translation gives CASSYDSEKLFF.

The J gene is TRBJ2-2, the V gene TRBV12-2; no check of the table's D call, TRBD2, against the DNA was made. TRBV12-2 is described as a pseudogene. This CDR3 has 14 residues. CDR3 bases: TGTGCAAGTCGCTCTGAGGGGGGGACCGGGGAGCTGTTTTTT. Its protein product is CASRSEGGTGELFF.

The rearrangement links TRBV6-1 to TRBJ2-5, with TRBD2 matching 9 bases. CDR1 and CDR2 (germline): MNHNS, SASEGT. This CDR3 region has 16 residues. V shed 2 bases, J shed 5 bases, and the junction held 9 bases outside the gene matches. CDR3 protein: CASSELAGPSGETQYF. The CDR3 DNA is TGTGCCAGCAGTGAACTAGCGGGGCCCTCCGGGGAGACCCAGTACTTC.

The chain combines TRBV4-1 with TRBJ2-3; 10 bases match TRBD2. After removal of 0 bases from V and 9 bases from J, the junction contained 15 bases not matched to a gene. The CDR3 length is 18 residues. Germline CDR1 is MGHRA and CDR2 is YSYEKL. The CDR3 DNA reads TGCGCCAGCAGCCAAGAAATCCCCTCAGCGGGAGGGATTTGGACGCAGTATTTT. Residues: CASSQEIPSAGGIWTQYF.

This rearrangement joins TRBV3-1 (or the pseudogene TRBV3-2) to TRBJ1-2; no reliable D call. V was pared by 0 bases and J by 0 bases, with 5 bases between. Germline V CDR1 and CDR2: LGHDT, YNNKEL (reference sequence). This CDR3 comprises 14 residues. CDR3 region: CASSQDQANYGYTF. CDR3 bases: TGTGCCAGCAGCCAAGATCAGGCTAACTATGGCTACACCTTC.